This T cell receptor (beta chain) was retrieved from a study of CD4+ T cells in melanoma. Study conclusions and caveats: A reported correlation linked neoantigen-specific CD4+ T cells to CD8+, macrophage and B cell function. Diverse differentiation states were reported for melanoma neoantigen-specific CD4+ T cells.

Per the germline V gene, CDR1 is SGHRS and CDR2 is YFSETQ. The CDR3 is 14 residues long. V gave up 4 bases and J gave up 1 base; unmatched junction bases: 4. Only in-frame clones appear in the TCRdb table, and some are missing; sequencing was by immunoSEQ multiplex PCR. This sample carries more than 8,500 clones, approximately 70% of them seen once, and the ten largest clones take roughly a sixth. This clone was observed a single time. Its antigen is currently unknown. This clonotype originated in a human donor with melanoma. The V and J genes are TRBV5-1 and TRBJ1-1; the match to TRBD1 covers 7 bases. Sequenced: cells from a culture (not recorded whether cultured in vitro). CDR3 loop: CASSRDSQNTEAFF. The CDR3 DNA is TGCGCCAGCAGCCGGGACAGTCAGAACACTGAAGCTTTCTTT. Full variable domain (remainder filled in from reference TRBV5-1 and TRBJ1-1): KAGVTQTPRYLIKTRGQQVTLSCSPISGHRSVSWYQQTPGQGLQFLFEYFSETQRNKGNFPGRFSGRQFSNSRSEMNVSTLELGDSALYLCASSRDSQNTEAFFGQGTRLTVV.